This TCR beta chain was retrieved from a study of blood T cell repertoires in COVID-19. Study in general: Material from acute and convalescent COVID-19 was sourced from the United States, Italy and Spain. PBMCs, B-cell-depleted T cells, or T cells were the source of the cDNA or gDNA that made up the material.

CDR3 length: 13 residues. Germline V gives CDR1 SNHLY, CDR2 FYNNEI. V trimming: 10 bases; J trimming: 3 bases; junction bases outside the gene matches: 5. The authors' processing: Estimation of nucleated cell counts relied on the amplification of reference gene primers. Here immunoSEQ multiplex PCR was the method, and the copy in TCRdb shows in-frame clones only, minus some. That table supplies the V and J calls and clone size; D and trimming were determined from the DNA. The repertoire holds around 84,000 clones, around three quarters seen once, with approximately 5.7% in the top ten. V gene TRBV2 combines with J gene TRBJ1-4; TRBD1 aligns across 7 bases. The sequenced sample consisted of peripheral blood. This TCR was recovered from a man aged 50 or older with active or convalescent COVID-19. CDR3 loop: CATRDRANEKLFF. The CDR3 coding sequence is TGTGCCACCAGAGACAGGGCTAATGAAAAACTGTTTTTT.